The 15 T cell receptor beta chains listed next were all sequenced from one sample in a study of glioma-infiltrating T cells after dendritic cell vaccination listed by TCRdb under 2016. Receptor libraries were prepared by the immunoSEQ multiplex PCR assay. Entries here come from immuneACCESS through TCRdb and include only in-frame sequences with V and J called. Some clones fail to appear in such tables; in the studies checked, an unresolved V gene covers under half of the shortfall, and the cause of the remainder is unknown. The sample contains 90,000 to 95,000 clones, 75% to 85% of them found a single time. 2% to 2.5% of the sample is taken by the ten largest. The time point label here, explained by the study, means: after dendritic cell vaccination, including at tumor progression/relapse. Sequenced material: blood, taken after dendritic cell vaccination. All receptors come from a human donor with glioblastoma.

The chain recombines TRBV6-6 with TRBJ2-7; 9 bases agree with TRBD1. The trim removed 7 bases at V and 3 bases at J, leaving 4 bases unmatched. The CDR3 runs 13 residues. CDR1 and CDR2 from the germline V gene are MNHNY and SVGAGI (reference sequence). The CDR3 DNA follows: TGTGCCAGCACCGGGGACAGGGTCTACGAGCAGTACTTC. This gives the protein CASTGDRVYEQYF.

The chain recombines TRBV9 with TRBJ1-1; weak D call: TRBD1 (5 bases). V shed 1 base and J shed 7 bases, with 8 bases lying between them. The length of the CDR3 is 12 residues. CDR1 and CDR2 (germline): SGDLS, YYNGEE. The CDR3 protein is CASSVWGGEAFF. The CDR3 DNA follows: TGTGCCAGCAGCGTATGGGGGGGTGAAGCTTTCTTT.

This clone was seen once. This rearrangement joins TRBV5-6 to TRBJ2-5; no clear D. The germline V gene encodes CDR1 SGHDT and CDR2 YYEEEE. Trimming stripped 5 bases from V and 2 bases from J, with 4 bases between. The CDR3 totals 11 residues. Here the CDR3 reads CASSKQETQYF. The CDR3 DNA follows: TGTGCCAGCAGTAAACAAGAGACCCAGTACTTC.

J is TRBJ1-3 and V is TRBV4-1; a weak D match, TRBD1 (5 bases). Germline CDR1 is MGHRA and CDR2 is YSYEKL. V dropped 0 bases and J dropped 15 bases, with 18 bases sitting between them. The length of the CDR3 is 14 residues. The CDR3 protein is CASSQDMGLNPTYF. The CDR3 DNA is TGCGCCAGCAGCCAAGATATGGGGCTGAACCCGACATATTTT.

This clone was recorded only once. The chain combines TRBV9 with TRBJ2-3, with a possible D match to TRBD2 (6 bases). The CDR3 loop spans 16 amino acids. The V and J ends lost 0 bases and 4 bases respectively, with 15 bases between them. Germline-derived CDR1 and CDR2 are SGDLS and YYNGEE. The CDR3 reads CASSVEAWGVPDTQYF. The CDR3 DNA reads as TGTGCCAGCAGCGTAGAAGCATGGGGGGTCCCAGATACGCAGTATTTT.

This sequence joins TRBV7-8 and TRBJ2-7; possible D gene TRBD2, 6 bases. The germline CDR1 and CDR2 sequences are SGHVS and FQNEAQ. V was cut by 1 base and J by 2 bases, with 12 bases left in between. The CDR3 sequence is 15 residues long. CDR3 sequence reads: CASSLEEGIAYEQYF. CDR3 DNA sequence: TGTGCCAGCAGCTTAGAGGAGGGGATCGCCTACGAGCAGTACTTC.

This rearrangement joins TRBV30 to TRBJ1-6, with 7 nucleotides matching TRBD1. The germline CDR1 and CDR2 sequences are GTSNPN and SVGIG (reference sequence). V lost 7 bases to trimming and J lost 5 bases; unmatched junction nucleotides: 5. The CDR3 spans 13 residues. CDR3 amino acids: CASRDSDNSPLHF. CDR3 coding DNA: TGTGCCTCCCGGGACAGCGATAATTCACCCCTCCACTTT.

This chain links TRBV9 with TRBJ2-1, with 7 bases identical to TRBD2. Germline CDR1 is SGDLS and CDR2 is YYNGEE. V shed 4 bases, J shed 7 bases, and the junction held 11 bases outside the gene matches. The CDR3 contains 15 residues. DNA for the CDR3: TGTGCCAGCAGCTCATCAGGGAGGGGCCAAAATGAGCAGTTCTTC. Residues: CASSSSGRGQNEQFF.

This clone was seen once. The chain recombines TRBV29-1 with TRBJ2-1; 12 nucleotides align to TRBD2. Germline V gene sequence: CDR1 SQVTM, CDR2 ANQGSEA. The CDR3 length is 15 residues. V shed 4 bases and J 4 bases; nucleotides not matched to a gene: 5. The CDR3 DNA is TGCAGCGTTGCATCCCTAGCGGGGGGGTACAATGAGCAGTTCTTC. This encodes CSVASLAGGYNEQFF.

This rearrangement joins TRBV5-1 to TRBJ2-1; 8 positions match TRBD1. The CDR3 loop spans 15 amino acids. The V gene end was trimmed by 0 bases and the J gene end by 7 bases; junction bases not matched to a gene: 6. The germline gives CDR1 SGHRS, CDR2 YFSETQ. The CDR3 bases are TGCGCCAGCAGCTTGGTCGGGACAGGTAGGAATGAGCAGTTCTTC. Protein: CASSLVGTGRNEQFF.

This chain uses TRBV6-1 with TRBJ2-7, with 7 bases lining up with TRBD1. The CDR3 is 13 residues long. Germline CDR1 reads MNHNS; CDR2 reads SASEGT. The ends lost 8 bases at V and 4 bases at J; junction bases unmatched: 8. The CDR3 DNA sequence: TGTGCCAGCGAAGGAACAGGGGTATACGAGCAGTACTTC. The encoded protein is CASEGTGVYEQYF.

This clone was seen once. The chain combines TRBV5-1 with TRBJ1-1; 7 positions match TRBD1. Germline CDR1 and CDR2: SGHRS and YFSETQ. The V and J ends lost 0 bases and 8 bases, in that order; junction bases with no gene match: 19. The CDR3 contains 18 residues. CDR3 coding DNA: TGCGCCAGCAGCTTGGCCGCAGGACAGGTTGCTGGCAGTACCGAAGCTTTCTTT. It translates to CASSLAAGQVAGSTEAFF.

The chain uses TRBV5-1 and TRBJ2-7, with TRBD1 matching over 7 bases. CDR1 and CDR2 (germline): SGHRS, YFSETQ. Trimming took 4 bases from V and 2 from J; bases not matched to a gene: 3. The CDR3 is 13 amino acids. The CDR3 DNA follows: TGCGCCAGCAGCCAGGGGGTTACCTACGAGCAGTACTTC. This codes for CASSQGVTYEQYF.

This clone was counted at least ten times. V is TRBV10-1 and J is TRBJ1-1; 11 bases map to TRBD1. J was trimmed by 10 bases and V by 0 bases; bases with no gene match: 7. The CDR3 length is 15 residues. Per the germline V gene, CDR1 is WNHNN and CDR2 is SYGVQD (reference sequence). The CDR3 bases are TGCGCCAGCAGTGAGTCAGGGACAGGGGGGGAGGGAGCTTTCTTT. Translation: CASSESGTGGEGAFF.

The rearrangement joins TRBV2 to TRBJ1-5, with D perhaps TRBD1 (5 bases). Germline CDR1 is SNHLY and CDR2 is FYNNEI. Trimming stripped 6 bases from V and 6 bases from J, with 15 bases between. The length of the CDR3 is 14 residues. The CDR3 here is CASRGRSGAQPQHF. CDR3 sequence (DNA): TGTGCCAGCAGAGGCAGAAGTGGGGCTCAGCCCCAGCATTTT. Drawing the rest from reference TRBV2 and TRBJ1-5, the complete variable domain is EPEVTQTPSHQVTQMGQEVILRCVPISNHLYFYWYRQILGQKVEFLVSFYNNEISEKSEIFDDQFSVERPDGSNFTLKIRSTKLEDSAMYFCASRGRSGAQPQHFGDGTRLSIL.